This T cell receptor beta chain was captured by sequencing in a study of shared clonotypes between healthy human individuals. Study in general: Three plates each covered CD4 naive and memory; CD8 naive two, CD8 memory one.

Study-wide points: All-four-donor shared clonotypes had higher generation probabilities than non-shared clonotypes did.

Repertoires were generated with immunoSEQ multiplex PCR, while TCRdb's copy carries only in-frame clones and drops some. The sample lists around 990,000 clones, approximately 77% seen once, with approximately 0.9% in the top ten. Germline CDR1 reads SGHRS; CDR2 reads YFSETQ. The CDR3 is 14 amino acids. The trim removed 7 bases at V and 5 bases at J, leaving 6 bases unmatched. With regard to this clone: Its antigen is not identified.

The healthy adult donors were HIV-negative and reported no recent acute infections or vaccinations. Sequenced: memory CD4+ T cells from PBMCs. Stated subset: CD45RA-negative fraction. The rearrangement links TRBV5-1 to TRBJ2-3; 11 positions match TRBD2. The receptor was isolated from a man between 18 and 29 years old in good health. Some clones in this sample may be carry-over from other donors' samples. The CDR3 region is CASVPLAGGDTQYF. CDR3 DNA sequence: TGCGCCAGCGTCCCCCTAGCGGGAGGAGATACGCAGTATTTT.